Reported below is one TCR beta chain. Profiled with immunoSEQ multiplex PCR; TCRdb holds only in-frame clones, not every one. The sample lists 250,000 to 300,000 clones, about nine tenths occurring once. Trimming removed 2 bases from V and 5 bases from J, with 25 bases in between. This CDR3 region has 18 residues. The germline gives CDR1 SGHRS, CDR2 YFSETQ. Cohorts were determined from participant-reported clinical history. This sample is part of a study of blood T cell repertoires in COVID-19. Sequenced: PBMCs or T cells enriched from blood (not recorded which). This receptor was obtained from a woman in her forties or fifties who had been exposed to COVID-19. The chain has TRBV5-1 and TRBJ1-2; tentative D call: TRBD1 (6 bases). DNA of the CDR3: TGCGCCAGCAGCTTTAGACCACAGGGAAAGGTGGAAATATATGGCTACACCTTC. Amino acid sequence: CASSFRPQGKVEIYGYTF.